Presented here are 28 T cell receptor beta chains from one specimen sequenced in a study of blood T cell repertoires in COVID-19. Produced via immunoSEQ multiplex PCR; TCRdb's table is partial and in-frame only. This sample has about 150,000 clones, with approximately 90% found just once. The material sequenced was peripheral blood. The receptors were sampled from a woman aged 40 to 55 with acute or convalescent COVID-19.

The chain is built from TRBV27 and TRBJ2-6; TRBD2 is a possible D gene (6 bases). V was shortened by 1 base and J by 2 bases, with 9 bases between the two germline ends. This CDR3 has 16 residues. Germline-derived CDR1 and CDR2 are MNHEY and SMNVEV (reference sequence). CDR3 in amino acids: CASSLLGGTGANVLTF. CDR3 coding DNA: TGTGCCAGCAGTTTATTAGGCGGGACTGGGGCCAACGTCCTGACTTTC.

The genes are TRBV4-1 and TRBJ2-1; TRBD1 agrees at 10 bases. This CDR3 spans 15 amino acids. The J segment lost 6 bases and the V segment lost 2 bases, leaving 4 bases of the junction unmatched. Germline lookup yields CDR1 MGHRA and CDR2 YSYEKL. CDR3 sequence reads: CASSQPGQGSNEQFF. DNA of the CDR3: TGCGCCAGCAGCCAACCGGGACAGGGGAGCAATGAGCAGTTCTTC.

V and J are TRBV18 and TRBJ1-1; 10 positions match TRBD1. CDR1 and CDR2 (germline): KGHSH, LQKENI. Trimming took 6 bases from V and 1 from J; bases not matched to a gene: 14. The CDR3 loop spans 18 amino acids. The CDR3 region is CASSPNQARTGGNTEAFF. In DNA, the CDR3 is TGTGCCAGCTCCCCGAACCAAGCACGGACAGGGGGGAACACTGAAGCTTTCTTT.

The V and J genes are TRBV6-5 and TRBJ2-2, with 14 bases identical to TRBD2. Germline CDR1 MNHEY, CDR2 SVGAGI. This CDR3 contains 14 residues. Losses at the gene ends were 8 bases for V and 7 bases for J; bases not matched to a gene: 3. In DNA form, the CDR3 reads TGTGCCAGCTGGACTAGCGGGGGGATCGGGGAGCTGTTTTTT. This sequence encodes CASWTSGGIGELFF.

The V call is TRBV28, the J call TRBJ1-3; 8 bases agree with TRBD1. The CDR3 totals 14 residues. V was pared by 6 bases and J by 5 bases, with 6 bases of the junction left unmatched. The germline gives CDR1 MDHEN, CDR2 SYDVKM. CDR3 amino acids: CASRTTGVRNTIYF. CDR3 nucleotides: TGTGCCAGCAGAACGACAGGGGTGCGAAACACCATATATTTT.

This clone came up a few times. This sequence joins TRBV4-1 and TRBJ2-2; weak D call: TRBD2 (5 bases). The germline gives CDR1 MGHRA, CDR2 YSYEKL. The CDR3 consists of 15 residues. Deletions cut 1 base from V and 1 base from J, with 7 bases between. CDR3 protein: CASSQASGNTGELFF. CDR3 DNA sequence: TGCGCCAGCAGCCAAGCCAGCGGGAACACCGGGGAGCTGTTTTTT.

This rearrangement joins TRBV24-1 to TRBJ2-1, with 8 bases lining up with TRBD1. The germline V gene has CDR1 KGHDR and CDR2 SFDVKD. This CDR3 is 14 amino acids long. Trimming cost V 3 bases and J 7 bases; bases outside gene matches: 4. CDR3 bases: TGTGCCACCAGTGATGCGGACAGGGTAAATGAGCAGTTCTTC. It specifies CATSDADRVNEQFF.

The chain recombines TRBV3-1 (or the pseudogene TRBV3-2) with TRBJ2-3; D call uncertain. The CDR3 is 15 residues long. The germline CDR1 and CDR2 sequences are LGHDT and YNNKEL (reference sequence). Trimming pared 0 bases from V and 3 bases from J, leaving 10 bases between. Here the CDR3 DNA reads TGTGCCAGCAGCCAAGACGCTACCCAAACAGATACGCAGTATTTT. This codes for CASSQDATQTDTQYF.

V and J are TRBV28 and TRBJ2-7, with 15 bases aligning to TRBD2. This CDR3 contains 17 residues. In germline, CDR1 is MDHEN, CDR2 SYDVKM. Trimming removed 5 bases from V and 4 bases from J; junction bases left unmatched: 9. The CDR3 here is CASSPGTSGGPLYEQYF. Here the CDR3 DNA reads TGTGCCAGCAGTCCGGGGACTAGCGGGGGGCCCTTGTACGAGCAGTACTTC.

The chain carries TRBV4-1 and TRBJ1-2; D possibly corresponds to TRBD1 (6 bases). Germline V gene data show CDR1 as MGHRA and CDR2 as YSYEKL. The V end lost 0 bases, the J end lost 4 bases, and 21 bases lay between the germline ends. The length of the CDR3 is 18 residues. CDR3 sequence (DNA): TGCGCCAGCAGCCAAGATCGGCTTTTACCCGAGACAGGCTATGGCTACACCTTC. Its protein product is CASSQDRLLPETGYGYTF.

The chain is built from TRBV7-6 and TRBJ1-4; D may be TRBD1 (5 bases). Trimming took 1 base from V and 7 from J, leaving 10 bases between them. The V gene's germline CDR1 is SGHVS and CDR2 FNYEAQ. The CDR3 totals 14 residues. CDR3 coding DNA: TGTGCCAGCAGCTTAGTTGGGGGGAGTGAAAAACTGTTTTTT. It yields the protein CASSLVGGSEKLFF.

The chain uses TRBV4-2 and TRBJ2-2; TRBD1 matches at 8 bases. The CDR3 extends over 15 amino acids. The germline V gene has CDR1 LGHNA and CDR2 YNFKEQ. The V and J ends lost 2 bases and 3 bases, in that order; junction bases with no gene match: 2. Written as DNA, the CDR3 is TGTGCCAGCAGCCAAACACAGGGGGACACCGGGGAGCTGTTTTTT. This codes for CASSQTQGDTGELFF.

V is TRBV24-1 and J is TRBJ2-2; TRBD2 might be the D (5 bases). Trimming left V 3 bases short and J 4 bases short, with 8 bases between. The CDR3 loop spans 14 amino acids. Per the germline V gene, CDR1 is KGHDR and CDR2 is SFDVKD. The CDR3 nucleotides read TGTGCCACCAGTGATATACGGGGCACCGGGGAGCTGTTTTTT. Encoded protein: CATSDIRGTGELFF.

The genes are TRBV14 and TRBJ1-5; a possible D gene is TRBD1 (5 bases). From germline, CDR1 is SGHDN and CDR2 FVKESK. V dropped 7 bases and J dropped 0 bases, with 16 bases sitting between them. This CDR3 is built from 16 residues. The CDR3 bases are TGTGCCAGCACAGAGACAGTCCTAAATAGCAATCAGCCCCAGCATTTT. It encodes CASTETVLNSNQPQHF.

The CDR3 DNA reads TGTGCCAGCAGCCAGGCACAGGGGTTAGGGAACACCATATATTTT. Protein: CASSQAQGLGNTIYF. This chain links TRBV3-1 (or the pseudogene TRBV3-2) with TRBJ1-3, with 7 bases identical to TRBD1. There are 15 residues in the CDR3. The V segment lost 3 bases and the J segment 7 bases; nucleotides outside the gene matches: 9. In germline, CDR1 is LGHDT, CDR2 YNNKEL (reference sequence).

V and J are TRBV2 and TRBJ2-3; the match to TRBD2 covers 7 bases. The length of the CDR3 is 14 residues. Looked up from germline, CDR1 is SNHLY and CDR2 is FYNNEI. V gave up 5 bases and J gave up 0 bases; unmatched junction bases: 2. The CDR3 loop reads CASSQRGSTDTQYF. The CDR3, as DNA: TGTGCCAGCAGTCAGCGGGGAAGCACAGATACGCAGTATTTT.

This chain connects TRBV11-2 to TRBJ2-4; D is possibly TRBD2 (7 bases). Germline CDR1 is SGHAT and CDR2 is FQNNGV. Trimming took off 0 bases at V and 9 bases at J, with 18 bases between the two ends. The CDR3 runs to 16 residues. As DNA, the CDR3 is TGTGCCAGCAGCTTAGAGGGGGCGGGACTACTAGGCATTCAGTACTTC. Translated: CASSLEGAGLLGIQYF.

The rearrangement uses TRBV5-1 and TRBJ2-2; tentative D call: TRBD1 (6 bases). The CDR3 extends over 15 amino acids. Germline assignment: CDR1 SGHRS and CDR2 YFSETQ. The V end lost 6 bases, the J end lost 5 bases, and 17 bases lay between the germline ends. The CDR3 protein is CASTLLGQTTGELFF. The CDR3, as DNA: TGCGCCAGCACCCTCCTCGGACAGACGACCGGGGAGCTGTTTTTT. Looking up the rest from reference TRBV5-1 and TRBJ2-2 gives the full variable domain: KAGVTQTPRYLIKTRGQQVTLSCSPISGHRSVSWYQQTPGQGLQFLFEYFSETQRNKGNFPGRFSGRQFSNSRSEMNVSTLELGDSALYLCASTLLGQTTGELFFGEGSRLTVL.

This chain connects TRBV7-2 to TRBJ2-6; 7 nucleotides align to TRBD1. With V trimmed by 1 base and J by 2 bases, 2 bases remained unmatched. The CDR3 totals 16 residues. Germline V lookup: CDR1 SGHTA, CDR2 FQGNSA. The CDR3 loop reads CASSLETGTGANVLTF. In DNA, the CDR3 is TGTGCCAGCAGCTTAGAGACAGGGACTGGGGCCAACGTCCTGACTTTC.

The CDR3 DNA sequence: TGTGCCAGTAGTATCGGAAGGGGGAACACTGAAGCTTTCTTT. This encodes CASSIGRGNTEAFF. The V gene is TRBV19, the J gene TRBJ1-1; D is perhaps TRBD1 (5 bases). The CDR3 consists of 14 residues. V dropped 3 bases and J dropped 1 base, with 9 bases sitting between them. Per germline, CDR1 LNHDA and CDR2 SQIVND (reference sequence).

The rearrangement uses TRBV12-5 and TRBJ1-5; D is undetermined. CDR1 and CDR2 from the germline V gene are LGHNT and FRNRAP. The germline V and J ends were trimmed by 1 base and 5 bases, with 15 bases remaining between them. The CDR3 extends over 16 amino acids. The CDR3 DNA reads as TGTGCTAGTGGTTTGGGCCGGGGTAGTACGGATCAGCCCCAGCATTTT. This encodes CASGLGRGSTDQPQHF.

The CDR3 sequence: CAWSVLTGEKLFF. The CDR3 DNA reads as TGTGCCTGGAGTGTACTCACGGGGGAAAAACTGTTTTTT. V and J are TRBV30 and TRBJ1-4, with D unclear. V was trimmed by 0 bases and J by 8 bases, leaving 10 bases between them. Germline V gives CDR1 GTSNPN, CDR2 SVGIG (reference sequence). The CDR3 runs to 13 residues.

The genes are TRBV6-6 and TRBJ1-1; 8 bases are a match to TRBD1. Germline V gene data show CDR1 as MNHNY and CDR2 as SVGAGI (reference sequence). Trimming took 6 bases from V and 5 from J; bases not matched to a gene: 5. The CDR3 covers 13 residues. Here the CDR3 reads CASSDRGRTEAFF. The DNA for the CDR3 is TGTGCCAGCAGCGACAGGGGCCGGACTGAAGCTTTCTTT.

This rearrangement joins TRBV28 to TRBJ2-2; D is perhaps TRBD1 (5 bases). Germline V gives CDR1 MDHEN, CDR2 SYDVKM. The CDR3 is made up of 14 amino acids. The ends were cut back, 6 bases at V and 3 bases at J, with 11 bases in the middle. CDR3 coding DNA: TGTGCCAGCAGCTCTACAGGTGACACCGGGGAGCTGTTTTTT. Protein: CASSSTGDTGELFF.

The chain joins TRBV12-3 or TRBV12-4 to TRBJ2-1; 9 bases fit TRBD1. With 5 bases clipped from V and 10 bases from J, the junction kept 3 bases outside the gene matches. The CDR3 extends over 12 amino acids. DNA of the CDR3: TGTGCCAGCAGTACAGGGGGCTACGAGCAGTTCTTC. Amino acid sequence: CASSTGGYEQFF.

V is TRBV5-1 and J is TRBJ2-2; TRBD1 agrees at 8 bases. The J segment lost 4 bases and the V segment lost 1 base, leaving 6 bases of the junction unmatched. The CDR3 runs 16 residues. CDR1 and CDR2 (germline): SGHRS, YFSETQ. The CDR3 loop is CASSLRQGAGTGELFF. The CDR3 DNA is TGCGCCAGCAGCTTGCGGCAGGGGGCGGGCACCGGGGAGCTGTTTTTT.

This sequence joins TRBV6-5 and TRBJ1-6; D is possibly TRBD1 (5 bases). Trimming stripped 6 bases from V and 7 bases from J, with 16 bases between. There are 15 residues in the CDR3. CDR1 and CDR2 from the germline V gene are MNHEY and SVGAGI. CDR3 DNA: TGTGCCAGCAGCAATCCGGGACTATCAAATTCACCCCTCCACTTT. This translates into CASSNPGLSNSPLHF.

The chain carries TRBV18 and TRBJ1-4; D remains ambiguous. Trimming stripped 3 bases from V and 5 bases from J, with 13 bases between. Germline assignment: CDR1 KGHSH and CDR2 LQKENI. The CDR3 consists of 15 residues. CDR3 nucleotide sequence: TGTGCCAGCTCACCTCGAAGAACGGAGAATGAAAAACTGTTTTTT. It specifies CASSPRRTENEKLFF.